The rows below give T cell receptor beta chains drawn from one sample of a study of shared clonotypes between healthy human individuals. TCRdb keeps only in-frame clones here, not all; method: immunoSEQ multiplex PCR. The data show more than 400,000 clones, 95% to 97% seen once. Specimen: naive CD4+ T cells sorted from blood. Every receptor here comes from a woman aged 25 to 39 in good health. Both conserved end residues are part of each CDR3.

TRBV5-1,CASSSDSLNTEAFF
TRBV7-8,CASSLLQATYNEQFF
TRBV28,CASVPTSGRGDTQYF
TRBV19,CASSINPENTEAFF
TRBV7-9,CASSQTDSNTGELFF
TRBV30,CARRGTARLVQYF
TRBV28,CASSASTGFSNQPQHF
TRBV14,CASSLSSGHQYEQYF
TRBV11-2,CASSLARGSYEQYF
TRBV9,CASSVVGAGGVLYNEQFF
TRBV11-2,CASSFRGTEAFF
TRBV19,CASKARDRPNYEQYF
TRBV7-8,CASSMLAQETQYF
TRBV6-1,CASSEASTLAKNIQYF
TRBV6-6,CASSYRVAGELFF
TRBV27,CASRGSRGRFYEQYF
TRBV5-6,CASSTTGAYGYTF
TRBV7-3,CASSFLGPSGRNEQFF
TRBV5-1,CASSLSPQGTDEQYF
TRBV6-5,CASSYARGSYEQYF
TRBV27,CASSPAGLAGHNEQFF
TRBV6-1,CASSEVPTSWAQKLFF
TRBV5-1,CASSPGAVNTGELFF
TRBV19,CASSIALADYYPYEQYF
TRBV15,CATGGSGANVLTF
TRBV28,CASSTGGSGSGEQYF
TRBV27,CASSLWYSGANVLTF
TRBV5-5,CASSLAAGSTGELFF
TRBV5-1,CASSLSPGNTEAFF
TRBV18,CASARAGGIDSNQPQHF
TRBV10-3,CAVYSGQGHGYTF
TRBV19,CASSGPGTSVYNEQFF
TRBV28,CASSLPGTGNYNEQFF
TRBV28,CASSDHNSYGYTF
TRBV6-1,CASSEVQGPNQPQHF
TRBV4-1,CASSQGRPGGAKETQYF
TRBV28,CASKLTGGGRMTQHF
TRBV6-1,CASSDRGSTNEKLFF
TRBV9,CASSVVGEEEQYF
TRBV28,CASSLPSGNTDTQYF
TRBV5-4,CASSLDQGATEAFF
TRBV5-1,CASSGETSGSEDTQYF
TRBV6-5,CASSYGVFTDTQYF
TRBV7-6,CASSLGTGNYEQYF
TRBV27,CASSASGVGEYEQYF
TRBV2,CASSATGSGGYTF
TRBV29-1,CSVERGIAGVETQYF
TRBV27,CASSSILKRGNTEAFF
TRBV27,CASSLSGGAPEKLFF
TRBV10-1,CASSEYIPFQGNQPQHF
TRBV2,CAGKLEGNEQFF
TRBV5-4,CASSPGQGSYNEQFF
TRBV28,CASSPPGSHGELFF
TRBV5-1,CASAEVGGSTDTQYF
TRBV7-8,CASSLRRDRVEKLFF